Shown below are 20 T cell receptor beta chains from a single sample sequenced in a study of cytomegalovirus exposure and HLA in healthy donors. With 60 Vbeta and 13 Jbeta primers, the PCR was carried out. Clones were sequenced by immunoSEQ multiplex PCR, and TCRdb holds only the in-frame ones, with some missing. The sample shows roughly 180,000 clones, about 73% of them seen only once. Sequenced material: PBMCs. These TCRs come from a woman aged 50 to 60 in good health and CMV-seropositive.

This chain connects TRBV7-9 to TRBJ2-7; D not certain. V lost 0 bases and J 5 bases, leaving 14 bases between the germline ends. The CDR3 covers 15 residues. CDR1 and CDR2 from the germline V gene are SEHNR and FQNEAQ (reference sequence). Here the CDR3 reads CASSLAGTVLDEQYF. The CDR3 DNA reads TGTGCCAGCAGCTTAGCCGGTACAGTCTTAGACGAGCAGTACTTC.

A word on this clone: This specimen includes other DNA sequences encoding the same CDR3. V usage is TRBV5-1 and J usage is TRBJ2-7, with D unresolved. Trimming pared 5 bases from V and 1 base from J, leaving 13 bases between. There are 14 residues in the CDR3. The V gene's germline CDR1 is SGHRS and CDR2 YFSETQ. This CDR3 is CASRWSFLSYEQYF. Here the CDR3 DNA reads TGCGCCAGCAGATGGAGTTTTTTGTCCTACGAGCAGTACTTC.

The genes are TRBV19 and TRBJ1-2; no definite D call. The CDR3 consists of 11 residues. The germline V gene encodes CDR1 LNHDA and CDR2 SQIVND (reference sequence). The CDR3 DNA is TGTGCTTCGGGGTTAGGCGCCGGCTACACCTTC. It encodes CASGLGAGYTF.

CDR3 bases: TGTGCCAGCAGAGGGGGAGGGGCCGCCTACAATGAGCAGTTCTTC. Translated, it gives CASRGGGAAYNEQFF. The chain joins TRBV5-4 to TRBJ2-1; possible D gene TRBD2, 7 bases. The V end lost 5 bases, the J end lost 2 bases, and 14 bases lay between the germline ends. This CDR3 has 15 amino acids. Germline V gives CDR1 SGHNT, CDR2 YYREEE (reference sequence).

The genes are TRBV5-1 and TRBJ1-2; 11 bases are a match to TRBD1. Germline CDR1 is SGHRS and CDR2 is YFSETQ. The CDR3 contains 15 residues. The V segment lost 0 bases and the J segment 4 bases; nucleotides outside the gene matches: 2. The CDR3, as DNA: TGCGCCAGCAGCTTGGAGGGACAGGGGGTCTATGGCTACACCTTC. Its protein is CASSLEGQGVYGYTF.

J is TRBJ1-2 and V is TRBV5-4, with unresolved D. CDR3 length: 19 amino acids. Per the germline V gene, CDR1 is SGHNT and CDR2 is YYREEE (reference sequence). Trimming removed 2 bases from V and 4 bases from J, with 27 bases in between. For the CDR3, the DNA is TGTGCCAGCAGCTTCGCGCTTAGTATCTCCTACGAGGGCCCCTATGGCTACACCTTC. It encodes CASSFALSISYEGPYGYTF.

The rearrangement uses TRBV5-1 and TRBJ2-7; TRBD1 matches at 8 bases. CDR1 SGHRS and CDR2 YFSETQ come from the germline V gene. Trimming removed 4 bases from V and 5 bases from J; junction bases left unmatched: 8. This CDR3 is 14 amino acids long. CDR3 protein: CASSGRTGFNEQYF. The CDR3 DNA is TGCGCCAGCAGCGGAAGGACAGGGTTCAACGAGCAGTACTTC.

This chain links TRBV7-9 with TRBJ2-7; perhaps TRBD1 as D (5 bases). The germline V gene encodes CDR1 SEHNR and CDR2 FQNEAQ (reference sequence). CDR3 length: 14 residues. V lost 5 bases and J lost 1, with 12 bases in between. This chain's CDR3 is CASSTYRLSYEQYF. The CDR3 DNA reads as TGTGCCAGCAGCACATACAGGTTATCCTACGAGCAGTACTTC.

The chain couples TRBV6-1 to TRBJ1-2; D not resolved. Looked up from germline, CDR1 is MNHNS and CDR2 is SASEGT. The CDR3 runs 16 residues. Trimming removed 4 bases from V and 0 bases from J, with 15 bases in between. DNA for the CDR3: TGTGCCAGCAGTGCCCTGGGTGGAGAAGCTAACTATGGCTACACCTTC. Translated, it gives CASSALGGEANYGYTF.

The chain employs TRBV6-5 and TRBJ1-4; weak D call: TRBD1 (5 bases). Germline-derived CDR1 and CDR2 are MNHEY and SVGAGI. Trimming pared 0 bases from V and 4 bases from J, leaving 6 bases between. The CDR3 loop spans 14 amino acids. The CDR3 protein is CASSYSGVNEKLFF. The CDR3 nucleotides are TGTGCCAGCAGTTACTCAGGGGTTAATGAAAAACTGTTTTTT.

Of note for this clone: Relative to the germline gene, one junction end is altered; a read error may explain this. Other DNA sequences in this sample translate to the same CDR3. The rearrangement uses TRBV9 and TRBJ1-1, with a weak D call TRBD1 (5 bases). This CDR3 region has 15 residues. Germline V gene lookup returns CDR1 SGDLS and CDR2 YYNGEE. The CDR3: CASSVDRQGKPEAFF. In nucleotides, the CDR3 is TGTGCCAGCAGCGTAGATAGGCAGGGCAAACCTGAAGCCTTCTTT.

This rearrangement joins TRBV5-1 to TRBJ2-1, with a weak D call TRBD1 (7 bases). This CDR3 has 15 amino acids. V gave up 4 bases and J gave up 0 bases, with 11 bases separating them. Per the germline V gene, CDR1 is SGHRS and CDR2 is YFSETQ. CDR3 sequence reads: CASSPRDSSYNEQFF. The CDR3 DNA follows: TGCGCCAGCAGCCCGCGGGACAGCTCCTACAATGAGCAGTTCTTC.

The genes are TRBV5-1 and TRBJ2-3; perhaps TRBD2 as D (6 bases). Trimming took 0 bases from V and 4 from J, leaving 18 bases between them. This CDR3 contains 17 residues. Looked up from germline, CDR1 is SGHRS and CDR2 is YFSETQ. The DNA of the CDR3 is TGCGCCAGCAGCTTGGCAACTAGCACGATAGTTTCAGATACGCAGTATTTT. Its translation is CASSLATSTIVSDTQYF.

The sample holds one count of this clone. In nucleotides, the CDR3 is TGTGCCAGCAGCCCCTCCTCGACGCAGGCTATCCGGAACACTGAAGCTTTCTTT. It codes for CASSPSSTQAIRNTEAFF. This sequence joins TRBV7-8 and TRBJ1-1; D is undetermined. With 5 bases removed from V and 1 base from J, the gap between germline ends came to 23 bases. CDR3 length: 18 residues. CDR1 and CDR2 from the germline V gene are SGHVS and FQNEAQ.

The chain has TRBV4-1 and TRBJ2-5, with 9 positions matching TRBD1. Judging by the DNA end, TRBJ2-7 fits better; the J call may be wrong. CDR3 length equals 14 residues. The germline gives CDR1 MGHRA, CDR2 YSYEKL. CDR3 sequence reads: CASSLGQGSYEQYF. CDR3 sequence (DNA): TGCGCCAGCAGCCTGGGACAGGGATCCTACGAGCAGTACTTC.

V is TRBV15 and J is TRBJ1-3, with 8 positions matching TRBD1. Germline V gene lookup returns CDR1 LNHNV and CDR2 YYDKDF (reference sequence). The CDR3 consists of 15 residues. Trimming took 0 bases from V and 8 from J; bases not matched to a gene: 6. The DNA for the CDR3 is TGTGCCACCAGCAGAGATGACAGGGGAGGGGACACCATATATTTT. Protein product: CATSRDDRGGDTIYF.

The chain has TRBV4-1 and TRBJ2-1; TRBD2 aligns across 9 bases. The V gene end was trimmed by 8 bases and the J gene end by 9 bases; junction bases not matched to a gene: 8. Germline V gene lookup returns CDR1 MGHRA and CDR2 YSYEKL. CDR3 length: 13 amino acids. The CDR3 DNA sequence: TGCGCCAGCCAAGGCGGGGGGGCCCCTGAGCAGTTCTTC. This gives the protein CASQGGGAPEQFF.

The chain couples TRBV6-5 to TRBJ1-1, with no clear D. Germline V gene lookup returns CDR1 MNHEY and CDR2 SVGAGI. This CDR3 region has 14 residues. Between the trimmed V and J ends, which lost 6 bases and 1 base, there was a span of 12 bases. CDR3 coding DNA: TGTGCCAGCAGCTACCTTCAAGCGAACACTGAAGCTTTCTTT. Amino acids: CASSYLQANTEAFF.

J is TRBJ1-1 and V is TRBV5-6, with D unresolved. CDR1 is SGHDT and CDR2 is YYEEEE in the germline V gene. V was cut by 4 bases and J by 0 bases, with 13 bases left in between. The CDR3 spans 15 residues. CDR3 coding DNA: TGTGCCAGCAGCCCGAGAGGGCAGCTGAACACTGAAGCTTTCTTT. Translated: CASSPRGQLNTEAFF.

This chain uses TRBV6-6 with TRBJ2-1; TRBD2 matches 7 bases. Germline V gene lookup returns CDR1 MNHNY and CDR2 SVGAGI (reference sequence). Trimming took 7 bases from V and 6 from J; bases not matched to a gene: 12. CDR3 length: 15 residues. CDR3 sequence (DNA): TGTGCCAGCACCTTAGTGGGGGAGGGCCTCAATGAGCAGTTCTTC. Amino acids: CASTLVGEGLNEQFF.